These 27 T cell receptor beta chains share one sample of origin, sequenced in a study of tumor-infiltrating lymphocytes in oesophageal squamous cell carcinoma. TCRdb used MiXCR to reprocess the PCR reads, holding one entry per CDR3 protein. The table has around 18,000 distinct CDR3 sequences, roughly two fifths seen once. Source material: esophageal tumor tissue. The receptors here all came from a male donor with esophageal squamous cell carcinoma.

This clonotype was counted a few times. V and J are TRBV7-2 and TRBJ2-5, with D uncertain. Matching the DNA end better, TRBJ2-1 makes the J call doubtful. Germline V gene data show CDR1 as SGHTA and CDR2 as FQGNSA. CDR3 size: 12 residues. The CDR3 is CASSLTLNEQFF. CDR3 bases: TGTGCCAGCAGCCTTACACTCAATGAGCAGTTCTTC.

This chain connects TRBV7-3 to TRBJ2-4; TRBD2 aligns across 11 bases. The last part of the DNA fits TRBJ2-7 better; the J call may be wrong. Germline V gene data show CDR1 as SGHTA and CDR2 as FQGTGA. This CDR3 is 14 amino acids long. The CDR3 loop reads CASSTSGSAYEQYF. DNA of the CDR3: TGTGCCAGCAGTACTAGCGGGAGCGCGTACGAGCAGTACTTC.

This clonotype has at least ten counts. This could be a read error, since a much larger clone is one nucleotide away. The chain has TRBV7-9 and TRBJ2-5; 13 nucleotides match TRBD2. The V gene end was trimmed by 3 bases and the J gene end by 11 bases; junction bases not matched to a gene: 18. This CDR3 spans 18 amino acids. Germline-derived CDR1 and CDR2 are SEHNR and FQNEAQ (reference sequence). The CDR3 DNA reads TGTGCCAGCAGCTTGGGGACTAGCGGGATGTCCAAGTCCAATGAGCAGTACTTC. Protein sequence: CASSLGTSGMSKSNEQYF.

CDR3 sequence (DNA): TGTGCCAGCAGCTCCGGTTCGGGGGATGGCTACACCTTC. Translation gives CASSSGSGDGYTF. The rearrangement links TRBV7-8 to TRBJ1-2; TRBD1 might be the D (5 bases). CDR3 length: 13 amino acids. CDR1 SGHVS and CDR2 FQNEAQ come from the germline V gene. Trimming left V 4 bases short and J 6 bases short, with 12 bases between.

Notes on this clonotype: This could be a read error, since a much larger clone is one nucleotide away. The J gene is TRBJ2-5, the V gene TRBV27, with TRBD2 as a possible D gene (6 bases). V dropped 4 bases and J dropped 11 bases, with 17 bases sitting between them. CDR3 size: 13 residues. Per germline, CDR1 MNHEY and CDR2 SMNVEV (reference sequence). The CDR3 loop reads CASSWEASDPQYF. CDR3 in DNA: TGTGCCAGCAGTTGGGAAGCTAGCGATCCTCAGTACTTC.

This clonotype occurred many times. This sequence joins TRBV27 and TRBJ1-1; TRBD1 is a possible D gene (6 bases). Germline V CDR1 and CDR2: MNHEY, SMNVEV (reference sequence). CDR3 length: 14 amino acids. V lost 4 bases to trimming and J lost 5 bases, with 14 bases between them. The CDR3 region is CASSWGGAETEAFF. The CDR3 nucleotides read TGTGCCAGCAGTTGGGGGGGCGCGGAGACTGAAGCTTTCTTT.

This clonotype is deemed medium-sized. The chain is built from TRBV7-2 and TRBJ2-1, with 8 bases lining up with TRBD2. V was clipped by 5 bases and J by 6 bases; unmatched bases: 12. The CDR3 extends over 16 amino acids. Germline assignment: CDR1 SGHTA and CDR2 FQGNSA. The CDR3 sequence: CASSERGLVSFNEQFF. For the CDR3, the DNA is TGTGCCAGCAGCGAAAGGGGACTAGTCAGCTTCAATGAGCAGTTCTTC.

This clonotype was detected many times. V and J are TRBV27 and TRBJ2-7; D perhaps matches TRBD1 (6 bases). V gave up 3 bases and J gave up 2 bases, with 11 bases separating them. The germline CDR1 and CDR2 sequences are MNHEY and SMNVEV (reference sequence). The CDR3 length is 14 residues. CDR3 sequence: CASSFRGPAYEQYF. In nucleotides, the CDR3 is TGTGCCAGCAGTTTCAGGGGCCCTGCCTACGAGCAGTACTTC.

The J gene is TRBJ1-2, the V gene TRBV7-3; no firm D call. V lost 2 bases, J lost 4 bases, and 8 bases lay in between. The length of the CDR3 is 13 residues. Germline V gene sequence: CDR1 SGHTA, CDR2 FQGTGA. CDR3 nucleotides: TGTGCCAGCAGCTTAGCGGGGAGCTATGGCTACACCTTC. Amino acid sequence: CASSLAGSYGYTF.

The chain recombines TRBV7-4 with TRBJ2-1; TRBD2 matches 11 bases. After removal of 2 bases from V and 9 bases from J, the junction contained 9 bases not matched to a gene. The CDR3 consists of 16 residues. In germline, CDR1 is SGHVT, CDR2 SQSDAQ. The CDR3 here is CASSLSASGGQGEQFF. CDR3 nucleotide sequence: TGTGCCAGCAGCTTAAGTGCTAGCGGGGGGCAGGGTGAGCAGTTCTTC.

At least ten counts were recorded for this clonotype. This chain uses TRBV27 with TRBJ2-4; D may be TRBD2 (6 bases). The better agreement between TRBJ2-7 and the DNA end casts doubt on the J call. Per the germline V gene, CDR1 is MNHEY and CDR2 is SMNVEV (reference sequence). This CDR3 has 13 amino acids. This CDR3 is CASAIGGGDEQYF. The CDR3 nucleotides read TGTGCCAGCGCTATCGGGGGTGGTGACGAGCAGTACTTC.

This rearrangement joins TRBV6-5 to TRBJ2-3; TRBD2 agrees at 9 bases. The CDR3 is 17 residues long. The germline gives CDR1 MNHEY, CDR2 SVGAGI. J was trimmed by 2 bases and V by 0 bases; bases with no gene match: 6. The CDR3 DNA is TGTGCCAGCAGTTACTCAGTAGCGGGAGAGTTCACAGATACGCAGTATTTT. It encodes CASSYSVAGEFTDTQYF.

Sample share makes this clonotype medium-sized. The gene calls are TRBV6-6 and TRBJ2-3, with D possibly TRBD1 on 6 matching bases. This CDR3 comprises 14 residues. Trimming pared 2 bases from V and 5 bases from J, leaving 11 bases between. Germline V CDR1 and CDR2: MNHNY, SVGAGI (reference sequence). For the CDR3, the DNA is TGTGCCAGCAGTTACCGTCGAGGGGGAGATACGCAGTATTTT. It is translated as CASSYRRGGDTQYF.

This clonotype was recorded many times. The CDR3 spells CASSPQEGLLAKNIQYF. CDR3 nucleotide sequence: TGCGCCAGCAGCCCCCAGGAGGGCCTCCTAGCCAAAAACATTCAGTACTTC. The genes are TRBV5-1 and TRBJ2-4; D may be TRBD2 (6 bases). The CDR3 runs 17 residues. Trimming stripped 4 bases from V and 0 bases from J, with 17 bases between. The germline gives CDR1 SGHRS, CDR2 YFSETQ.

This clonotype was recorded at least ten times. The V gene is TRBV5-1, the J gene TRBJ2-2, with a possible D match to TRBD1 (5 bases). V was shortened by 0 bases and J by 8 bases, with 11 bases between the two germline ends. From germline, CDR1 is SGHRS and CDR2 YFSETQ. The CDR3 loop spans 14 amino acids. CDR3 sequence reads: CASSLGQRWGELFF. The CDR3 DNA is TGCGCCAGCAGCTTGGGACAGCGATGGGGGGAGCTGTTTTTT.

There are many counts of this clonotype. The chain carries TRBV6-1 and TRBJ1-1; D remains unclear. V was clipped by 1 base and J by 4 bases, with 10 bases between them. The CDR3 totals 14 residues. Germline V gene data show CDR1 as MNHNS and CDR2 as SASEGT. As DNA, the CDR3 is TGTGCCAGCAGTGAAGTCTTCCGGGGCACTGAAGCTTTCTTT. This gives the protein CASSEVFRGTEAFF.

This clonotype turned up a few times. This chain connects TRBV2 to TRBJ2-5; D possibly matches TRBD1 or TRBD2 (5 bases each). The V gene lost 6 bases and the J gene lost 5 bases, with 10 bases spanning the gap. Germline loops: CDR1 SNHLY, CDR2 FYNNEI. The CDR3 covers 12 residues. The DNA of the CDR3 is TGTGCCAGCAGGGGGGACGGCGAGACCCAGTACTTC. This sequence encodes CASRGDGETQYF.

This clonotype was seen many times. This rearrangement joins TRBV24-1 to TRBJ2-7, with D possibly called TRBD1 or TRBD2 (6 bases each). The CDR3 has 17 residues. V lost 2 bases and J lost 1, with 17 bases in between. Germline V gene data show CDR1 as KGHDR and CDR2 as SFDVKD. The CDR3 DNA sequence: TGTGCCACCAGTGATTCAAGGGGGGCGGGACGATCCTACGAGCAGTACTTC. It encodes CATSDSRGAGRSYEQYF.

This CDR3 is CASSLRSEAFF. The CDR3, as DNA: TGTGCCAGCAGCTTACGCTCTGAAGCTTTCTTT. The chain joins TRBV11-2 to TRBJ1-1; D not certain. Germline CDR1 SGHAT, CDR2 FQNNGV. The CDR3 spans 11 residues. The V gene lost 2 bases and the J gene lost 6 bases, with 4 bases spanning the gap. The full variable domain, rest sourced from reference TRBV11-2 and TRBJ1-1, is EAGVAQSPRYKIIEKRQSVAFWCNPISGHATLYWYQQILGQGPKLLIQFQNNGVVDDSQLPKDRFSAERLKGVDSTLKIQPAKLEDSAVYLCASSLRSEAFFGQGTRLTVV.

This rearrangement joins TRBV11-3 to TRBJ2-3, with TRBD1 matching 11 bases. V gave up 5 bases and J gave up 3 bases; unmatched junction bases: 7. Germline V lookup: CDR1 SGHNT, CDR2 YENEEA. The CDR3 has 16 amino acids. The CDR3 DNA follows: TGTGCCAGCAGCCCGCTGGGACAGGGGGGTACAGATACGCAGTATTTT. It translates to CASSPLGQGGTDTQYF.

This clonotype was seen a handful of times. The rearrangement links TRBV6-1 to TRBJ2-7; 15 bases fit TRBD2. J gave up 3 bases and V 7 bases, and 13 bases lay outside the gene matches. Germline CDR1 reads MNHNS; CDR2 reads SASEGT. CDR3 length equals 18 residues. The chain's CDR3 is CASTDGLAGGPGVYEQYF. The CDR3 DNA is TGTGCCAGCACCGATGGACTAGCGGGAGGGCCAGGGGTCTACGAGCAGTACTTC.

This clonotype is classed as medium-sized. This chain connects TRBV7-9 to TRBJ2-5, with D perhaps matching TRBD2 (5 bases). Trimming removed 5 bases at V and 5 bases at J, with 15 bases between. This CDR3 spans 14 amino acids. Per the germline V gene, CDR1 is SEHNR and CDR2 is FQNEAQ (reference sequence). In DNA form, the CDR3 reads TGTGCCAGCAGCGAGGGTGTGATTGGTGAGACCCAGTACTTC. Translated: CASSEGVIGETQYF.

The chain uses TRBV7-6 and TRBJ2-5, with TRBD2 matching over 11 bases. The J call may be in error: the DNA end matches TRBJ2-1 better. The germline gives CDR1 SGHVS, CDR2 FNYEAQ. The CDR3 spans 17 residues. In nucleotides, the CDR3 is TGTGCCAGCAGCATTCAAGGAGGGGCTAGCGGGGGGAATGAGCAGTTCTTC. Residues: CASSIQGGASGGNEQFF.

The chain employs TRBV7-2 and TRBJ2-7; D is unclear. V lost 6 bases, J lost 0 bases, and 12 bases lay in between. The CDR3 is 14 amino acids. Germline V gives CDR1 SGHTA, CDR2 FQGNSA. The CDR3 here is CASSRRSGSYEQYF. The CDR3 nucleotides are TGTGCCAGCAGTCGGAGATCGGGCTCCTACGAGCAGTACTTC.

A single count supports this clonotype. V gene TRBV5-3 combines with J gene TRBJ2-3, with 7 bases that match TRBD2. The closer fit of TRBJ2-5 to the DNA end suggests the J call may be wrong. TRBV5-3 is treated as an ORF (open reading frame) with a function not yet certain. The CDR3 extends over 16 amino acids. The CDR3 DNA reads TGTGCCAGCAGCCCCGGGAAAGCGGGGAGACAAGAGACCCAGTACTTC. It encodes CASSPGKAGRQETQYF.

This clonotype was detected a few times. The rearrangement links TRBV7-2 to TRBJ2-1; no firm D call. This CDR3 contains 15 residues. Germline assignment: CDR1 SGHTA and CDR2 FQGNSA. V dropped 3 bases and J dropped 0 bases, with 9 bases sitting between them. The CDR3 DNA is TGTGCCAGCAGCTTGGTAAAGGGCTCCTACAATGAGCAGTTCTTC. Translation gives CASSLVKGSYNEQFF.

The chain combines TRBV6-6 with TRBJ2-2; 7 bases match TRBD1. Germline lookup yields CDR1 MNHNY and CDR2 SVGAGI (reference sequence). V lost 6 bases and J lost 8; bases outside the gene matches: 6. The CDR3 spans 13 residues. The CDR3 DNA sequence: TGTGCCAGCAGGATCAGGGGGTCGGGGGAGCTGTTTTTT. The encoded protein is CASRIRGSGELFF.